This T cell receptor (beta chain) comes out of a study of cytomegalovirus exposure and HLA in healthy donors. Points from the study as a whole: Donors belonging to an Asian-associated ancestry cluster reportedly showed fewer N-insertions in productive TCRs than the roughly 670-donor mean, according to what a later analysis found. Productive status was seen about 90% or about 30% of the time for most TCR beta V segments in an earlier analysis. In a later analysis, at a false discovery rate of 0.05, roughly 17,000 TCR beta sequences matched HLA alleles.

Germline V gives CDR1 SGHRS, CDR2 YFSETQ. With V trimmed by 1 base and J by 5 bases, 5 bases remained unmatched. The CDR3 covers 15 residues. Sampled while nominally healthy, donors likely had unrecorded immune exposures. In the PCR, 60 Vbeta and 13 Jbeta primers were used. The repertoire was sequenced with immunoSEQ multiplex PCR; TCRdb's copy has only in-frame clones and lacks some. This sample's clone table lists fewer than 150,000 clones. About this clone itself: Antigen specificity is unknown.

This chain uses TRBV5-1 with TRBJ1-4, with TRBD1 matching over 7 bases. The sample comprised PBMCs. The TCR was taken from a woman aged 55 to 70 in good health and CMV-seronegative. This CDR3 reads CASSLIAGGNEKLFF. The CDR3 nucleotides read TGCGCCAGCAGCTTGATCGCAGGGGGAAATGAAAAACTGTTTTTT.